Following are 12 T cell receptor beta chains from one sample sequenced in a study of identical twins. TCRdb recomputed calls from the 5' RACE reads with MiXCR, one row per CDR3 protein. Among some 240,000 distinct CDR3 sequences listed, 10% were seen once. Sequencing used memory T cells sorted from blood. The receptors derive from a man aged 45-60 years in good health.

In this sample, this clonotype turned up many times. V is TRBV20-1 and J is TRBJ2-7; 9 bases are shared with TRBD1. V lost 6 bases, J lost 0 bases, and 6 bases stayed unmatched. Germline V gene data show CDR1 as DFQATT and CDR2 as SNEGSKA (reference sequence). The CDR3 has 14 residues. Here the CDR3 DNA reads TGCAGTGCGACCGACAGGGGGTCCTCCTACGAGCAGTACTTC. Translating it yields CSATDRGSSYEQYF.

In this sample, this clonotype turned up many times. This sequence joins TRBV6-1 and TRBJ2-1, with D maybe TRBD2 (6 bases). Trimming left V 6 bases short and J 8 bases short, with 17 bases between. Germline loops: CDR1 MNHNS, CDR2 SASEGT. The CDR3 loop spans 14 amino acids. CDR3 residues: CASRPGLLSDEQFF. The CDR3 nucleotides are TGTGCCAGCAGACCGGGACTGCTTAGCGATGAGCAGTTCTTC.

This chain connects TRBV4-3 to TRBJ2-1; 11 bases are shared with TRBD2. The CDR3 spans 18 residues. Germline values: CDR1 LGHNA, CDR2 YSLEER. V lost 3 bases, J lost 7 bases, and 14 bases stayed unmatched. The CDR3 loop reads CASSHLIEASGRYNEQFF. CDR3 in DNA: TGCGCCAGCAGCCATCTCATTGAAGCTAGCGGGAGGTATAATGAGCAGTTCTTC.

This clonotype was picked up a small number of times. The chain combines TRBV10-3 with TRBJ2-7, with TRBD2 identical over 8 bases. The CDR3 sequence is 14 residues long. The germline V gene encodes CDR1 ENHRY and CDR2 SYGVKD. The V segment lost 2 bases and the J segment 6 bases; nucleotides outside the gene matches: 6. The CDR3 is CAISEGGLATEQYF. The CDR3 DNA reads TGTGCCATCAGTGAGGGCGGACTAGCAACCGAGCAGTACTTC.

There are many counts of this clonotype. V and J are TRBV29-1 and TRBJ2-3; D possibly corresponds to TRBD1 (6 bases). The CDR3 length is 12 residues. The V end was cut by 6 bases, the J end by 3 bases, with 10 bases between. The germline V gene has CDR1 SQVTM and CDR2 ANQGSEA. CDR3 nucleotides: TGCAGCGTAACCACAGGGACAGATACGCAGTATTTT. Its protein product is CSVTTGTDTQYF.

In this sample, this clonotype turned up many times. This chain joins TRBV5-1 and TRBJ2-5; 13 nucleotides align to TRBD2. Trimming removed 4 bases from V and 5 bases from J; junction bases left unmatched: 5. CDR3 length equals 15 residues. CDR1 is SGHRS and CDR2 is YFSETQ in the germline V gene. This chain's CDR3 is CASSPRTSGSETQYF. In DNA form, the CDR3 reads TGCGCCAGCAGCCCCCGGACTAGCGGGAGTGAGACCCAGTACTTC.

This clonotype was picked up many times. The gene calls are TRBV5-6 and TRBJ1-5; the D gene is possibly TRBD1 (5 bases). The V and J ends lost 3 bases and 5 bases respectively, with 15 bases between them. Looked up from germline, CDR1 is SGHDT and CDR2 is YYEEEE. CDR3 length: 15 amino acids. DNA of the CDR3: TGTGCCAGCAGCTCATCGGGACGGGGCCATCAGCCCCAGCATTTT. It yields the protein CASSSSGRGHQPQHF.

V usage is TRBV20-1 and J usage is TRBJ2-1; 10 nucleotides align to TRBD2. The CDR3 consists of 18 residues. CDR1 is DFQATT and CDR2 is SNEGSKA in the germline V gene (reference sequence). With 4 bases clipped from V and 6 bases from J, the junction kept 18 bases outside the gene matches. CDR3 in amino acids: CSATIQHRGLAWGNEQFF. The CDR3 coding sequence is TGCAGTGCTACAATTCAACATAGGGGACTAGCGTGGGGCAATGAGCAGTTCTTC.

This clonotype was found a few times. This chain connects TRBV7-3 to TRBJ2-5; the match to TRBD1 covers 12 bases. The germline V gene has CDR1 SGHTA and CDR2 FQGTGA. The CDR3 contains 15 residues. Unmatched junction bases numbered 6, after V lost 5 bases and J lost 5 bases. The CDR3 loop is CASSASGTGGETQYF. The CDR3 DNA follows: TGTGCCAGCAGCGCATCTGGGACAGGGGGCGAGACCCAGTACTTC.

The sample holds a few counts of this clonotype. This chain uses TRBV4-2 with TRBJ1-5; the D is unclear. The CDR3 extends over 16 amino acids. Germline V CDR1 and CDR2: LGHNA, YNFKEQ. Trimming cost V 0 bases and J 1 base, with 10 bases left between them. CDR3 sequence (DNA): TGTGCCAGCAGCCAAGATATAGTGAGGAGCAATCAGCCCCAGCATTTT. The encoded protein is CASSQDIVRSNQPQHF.

This clonotype was detected many times. Here the CDR3 DNA reads TGCGCCAGCAGAAAGGACAATATGGGAACTGAAGCTTTCTTT. It codes for CASRKDNMGTEAFF. This chain uses TRBV5-1 with TRBJ1-1, with D possibly being TRBD1 (5 bases). The V end was cut by 5 bases, the J end by 5 bases, with 16 bases between. The CDR3 is 14 residues long. Looked up from germline, CDR1 is SGHRS and CDR2 is YFSETQ.

This clonotype was seen repeatedly, ten times or more. J is TRBJ2-1 and V is TRBV5-1, with 9 bases identical to TRBD1. The junction had 2 bases not matched to a gene; V was cut back by 4 bases and J by 3 bases. The germline CDR1 and CDR2 sequences are SGHRS and YFSETQ. The CDR3 consists of 14 residues. The CDR3 DNA sequence: TGCGCCAGCAGCGGACAGGGGCGCTACAATGAGCAGTTCTTC. The encoded protein is CASSGQGRYNEQFF. The full variable domain, with the rest looked up from reference TRBV5-1 and TRBJ2-1, is KAGVTQTPRYLIKTRGQQVTLSCSPISGHRSVSWYQQTPGQGLQFLFEYFSETQRNKGNFPGRFSGRQFSNSRSEMNVSTLELGDSALYLCASSGQGRYNEQFFGPGTRLTVL.